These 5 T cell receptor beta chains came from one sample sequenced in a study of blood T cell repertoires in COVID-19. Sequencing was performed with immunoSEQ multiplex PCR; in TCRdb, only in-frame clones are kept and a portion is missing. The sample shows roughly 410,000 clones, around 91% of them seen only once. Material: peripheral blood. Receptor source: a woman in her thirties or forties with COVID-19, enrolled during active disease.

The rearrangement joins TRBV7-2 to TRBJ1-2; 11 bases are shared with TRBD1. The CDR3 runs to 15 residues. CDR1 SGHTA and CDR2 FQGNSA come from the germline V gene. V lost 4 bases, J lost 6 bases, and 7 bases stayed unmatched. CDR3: CASSYRTGGADGYTF. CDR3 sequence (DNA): TGTGCCAGCAGCTACAGGACAGGGGGCGCGGATGGCTACACCTTC.

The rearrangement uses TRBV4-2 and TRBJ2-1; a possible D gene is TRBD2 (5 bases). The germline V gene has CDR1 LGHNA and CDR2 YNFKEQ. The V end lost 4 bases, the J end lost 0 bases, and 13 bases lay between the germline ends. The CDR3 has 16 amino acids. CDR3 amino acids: CASSRHSASSYNEQFF. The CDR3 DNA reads TGTGCCAGCAGCCGACATAGCGCAAGCTCCTACAATGAGCAGTTCTTC.

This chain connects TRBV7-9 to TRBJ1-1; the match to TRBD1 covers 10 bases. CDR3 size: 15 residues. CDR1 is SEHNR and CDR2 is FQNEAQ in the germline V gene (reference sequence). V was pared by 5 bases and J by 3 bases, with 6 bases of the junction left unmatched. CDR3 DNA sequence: TGTGCCAGCAGCCCTCGGACAGGGGGATACACTGAAGCTTTCTTT. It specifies CASSPRTGGYTEAFF.

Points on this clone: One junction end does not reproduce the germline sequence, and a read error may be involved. The CDR3 DNA sequence: TGTGCCAGCAGTACTCAGGGACAGCGGCGCTTC. This sequence encodes CASSTQGQRRF. The rearrangement joins TRBV27 to TRBJ2-7; 7 nucleotides align to TRBD1. Germline CDR1 reads MNHEY; CDR2 reads SMNVEV (reference sequence). CDR3 length equals 11 residues.

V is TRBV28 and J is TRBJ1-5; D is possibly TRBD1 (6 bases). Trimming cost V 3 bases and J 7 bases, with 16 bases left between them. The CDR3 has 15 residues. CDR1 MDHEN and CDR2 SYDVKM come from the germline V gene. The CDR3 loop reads CASSFRQAQGQPQHF. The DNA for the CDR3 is TGTGCCAGCAGTTTCCGCCAGGCACAGGGACAGCCCCAGCATTTT.